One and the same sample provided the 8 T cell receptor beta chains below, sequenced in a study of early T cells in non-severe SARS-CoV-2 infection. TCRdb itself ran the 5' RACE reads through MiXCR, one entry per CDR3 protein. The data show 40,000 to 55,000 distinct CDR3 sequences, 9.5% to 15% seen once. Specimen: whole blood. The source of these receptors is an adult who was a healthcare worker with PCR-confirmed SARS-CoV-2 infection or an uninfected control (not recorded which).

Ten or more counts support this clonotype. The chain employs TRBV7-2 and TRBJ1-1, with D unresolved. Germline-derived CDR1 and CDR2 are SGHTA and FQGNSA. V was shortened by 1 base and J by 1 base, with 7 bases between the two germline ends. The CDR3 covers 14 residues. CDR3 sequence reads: CASSLEPANTEAFF. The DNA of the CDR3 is TGTGCCAGCAGCTTAGAACCCGCGAACACTGAAGCTTTCTTT.

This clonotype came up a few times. This chain's CDR3 is CASSQVTSGAPDTQYF. CDR3 sequence (DNA): TGTGCCAGCAGCCAAGTTACTAGCGGGGCCCCAGATACGCAGTATTTT. V usage is TRBV3-1 and J usage is TRBJ2-3, with TRBD2 matching over 10 bases. The J segment lost 4 bases and the V segment lost 1 base, leaving 5 bases of the junction unmatched. This CDR3 is built from 16 residues. Looked up from germline, CDR1 is LGHDT and CDR2 is YNNKEL (reference sequence).

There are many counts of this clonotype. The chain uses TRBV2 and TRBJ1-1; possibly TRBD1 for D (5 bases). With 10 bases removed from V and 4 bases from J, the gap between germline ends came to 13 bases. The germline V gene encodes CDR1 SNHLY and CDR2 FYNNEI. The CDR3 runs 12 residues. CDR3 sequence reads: CAIRGVGTEAFF. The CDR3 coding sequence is TGTGCCATCCGGGGGGTGGGCACTGAAGCTTTCTTT.

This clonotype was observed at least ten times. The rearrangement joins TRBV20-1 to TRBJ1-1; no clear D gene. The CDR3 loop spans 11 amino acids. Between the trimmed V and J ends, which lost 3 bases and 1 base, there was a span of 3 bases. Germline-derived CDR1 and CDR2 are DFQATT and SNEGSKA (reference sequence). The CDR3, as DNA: TGCAGTGCTAGCGAGAACACTGAAGCTTTCTTT. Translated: CSASENTEAFF.

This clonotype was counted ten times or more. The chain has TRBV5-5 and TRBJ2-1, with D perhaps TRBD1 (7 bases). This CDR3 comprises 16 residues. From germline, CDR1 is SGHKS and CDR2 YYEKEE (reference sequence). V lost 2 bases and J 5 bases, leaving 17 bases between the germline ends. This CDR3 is CASSFPPGGPHNEQFF. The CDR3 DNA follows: TGTGCCAGCAGCTTCCCCCCAGGGGGGCCTCACAATGAGCAGTTCTTC.

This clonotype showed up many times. The CDR3 reads CASSPGGNTEAFF. Here the CDR3 DNA reads TGTGCCAGCTCACCAGGGGGCAACACTGAAGCTTTCTTT. The chain carries TRBV18 and TRBJ1-1, with TRBD1 as a possible D gene (6 bases). The germline CDR1 and CDR2 sequences are KGHSH and LQKENI. The CDR3 extends over 13 amino acids. The ends were cut back, 2 bases at V and 2 bases at J, with 6 bases in the middle.

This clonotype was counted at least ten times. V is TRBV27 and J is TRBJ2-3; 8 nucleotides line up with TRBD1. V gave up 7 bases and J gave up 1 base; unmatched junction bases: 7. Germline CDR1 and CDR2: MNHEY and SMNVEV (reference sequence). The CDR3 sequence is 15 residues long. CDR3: CASTTRGQGTDTQYF. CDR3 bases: TGTGCCAGCACGACGAGGGGACAGGGCACAGATACGCAGTATTTT.

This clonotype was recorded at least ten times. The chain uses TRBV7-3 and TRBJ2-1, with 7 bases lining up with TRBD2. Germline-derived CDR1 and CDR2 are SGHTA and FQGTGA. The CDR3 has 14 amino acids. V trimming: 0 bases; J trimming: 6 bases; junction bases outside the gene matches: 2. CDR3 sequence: CASSLTTGGNEQFF. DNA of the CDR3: TGTGCCAGCAGCTTAACGACGGGGGGCAATGAGCAGTTCTTC.